This TCR beta chain was observed in a study of technical replicates of blood from several donors. The germline CDR1 and CDR2 sequences are MNHEY and SVGAGI. V lost 6 bases, J lost 2 bases, and 5 bases stayed unmatched. The CDR3 consists of 15 residues. Sequencing was performed with immunoSEQ multiplex PCR; in TCRdb, only in-frame clones are kept and a portion is missing. The sample consists of 59,000 or so clones, 80% to 95% of them appearing once. This sequence originates from a human donor in good health. Some clones in this sample may be carry-over from other donors' samples. The sequencing sample was made of PBMCs. The rearrangement links TRBV6-5 to TRBJ2-3; 10 positions match TRBD2. CDR3 sequence reads: CASRLAGEITDTQYF. The CDR3, as DNA: TGTGCCAGCAGGCTAGCGGGGGAAATCACAGATACGCAGTATTTT.